The 24 T cell receptor beta chains reported below all come from one sample, sequenced in a study of tumor and adjacent non-tumor tissue in lung cancer. Three rounds of nested PCR, following a modified ARM-PCR protocol, produced the TCRbeta library. TCRdb analysed the multiplex PCR reads with MiXCR anew, one entry per CDR3 protein. Of approximately 100,000 distinct CDR3 sequences listed, more than 55% are singletons. No cell sorting was done before RNA was extracted from the tissue. The normal lung tissue was taken more than 3 cm from the tumor edge. The sequenced sample consisted of distant non-tumor lung tissue. The receptors originated from a man younger than 45 with non-small cell lung cancer.

About this clonotype itself: This sequence may be a read error, since a much larger clone differs from it by one base. The chain combines TRBV6-2 or TRBV6-3 with TRBJ2-1, with unresolved D. CDR3 size: 15 residues. Germline-derived CDR1 and CDR2 are MNHEY and SVGEGT. The CDR3 here is CASSTLVSSYIEQFF. The CDR3 DNA sequence: TGTGCCAGCAGTACCTTGGTCTCCTCCTACATTGAGCAGTTCTTC.

In regard to this clonotype: The junction departs from the called germline gene at one end, perhaps through a read error. This rearrangement joins TRBV11-3 to TRBJ1-2; TRBD1 matches at 8 bases. This CDR3 has 13 residues. Germline-derived CDR1 and CDR2 are SGHNT and YENEEA. CDR3 region: CASRLSGGNGYAF. Written as DNA, the CDR3 is TGTGCCAGCAGATTGTCAGGGGGCAATGGCTACGCCTTC.

In regard to this clonotype: This CDR3 is missing its conserved last phenylalanine or tryptophan, likely due to a read error. This sequence joins TRBV29-1 and TRBJ2-7, with D possibly matching TRBD1 (5 bases). The CDR3 consists of 12 residues. Looked up from germline, CDR1 is SQVTM and CDR2 is ANQGSEA. Between the trimmed V and J ends, which lost 6 bases and 5 bases, there was a span of 14 bases. This CDR3 reads CSVLWAGHEQYI. As DNA, the CDR3 is TGCAGCGTCCTTTGGGCAGGGCACGAGCAGTACATC.

This clonotype was counted ten times or more. V usage is TRBV20-1 and J usage is TRBJ2-1; perhaps TRBD2 as D (6 bases). CDR1 and CDR2 from the germline V gene are DFQATT and SNEGSKA (reference sequence). This CDR3 is 11 amino acids long. V lost 6 bases and J 6 bases, leaving 9 bases between the germline ends. The DNA for the CDR3 is TGCAGTGCGGGGGACTTCAATGAGCAGTTCTTC. It yields the protein CSAGDFNEQFF.

Regarding this clonotype: This may come from a read error, since a much larger clone is one base off. The rearrangement joins TRBV5-6 to TRBJ1-1; D uncertain. This CDR3 contains 16 residues. V dropped 7 bases and J dropped 0 bases, with 19 bases sitting between them. Germline V CDR1 and CDR2: SGHDT, YYEEEE. CDR3 DNA sequence: TGTGCCAGCGGAACCTTTCTGTGGTTCATGAACACTGAAGCTTTCTTT. Its translation is CASGTFLWFMNTEAFF.

This sequence joins TRBV29-1 and TRBJ1-2, with D hard to call. V lost 8 bases, J lost 6 bases, and 19 bases lay in between. The CDR3 extends over 13 amino acids. CDR1 is SQVTM, CDR2 ANQGSEA, per germline. The CDR3 DNA follows: TGCAGCACTTCGTACCGTCGGGTGCATGGCTACACCTTC. It codes for CSTSYRRVHGYTF.

A note on this clonotype: The germline gene is not matched at one end of the junction; a read error may be the cause. This chain uses TRBV10-3 with TRBJ2-2; D possibly corresponds to TRBD2 (5 bases). There are 13 residues in the CDR3. Germline values: CDR1 ENHRY, CDR2 SYGVKD. The DNA of the CDR3 is TGTGCCATCAGGACGGTTAACACCGGGAAGCTGTTTTTT. Translating it yields CAIRTVNTGKLFF.

With regard to this clonotype: Here the CDR3 omits its conserved ending phenylalanine or tryptophan, so a read error is the likely source. This rearrangement joins TRBV29-1 to TRBJ2-1; 7 positions match TRBD2. The CDR3 consists of 14 residues. CDR1 SQVTM and CDR2 ANQGSEA come from the germline V gene. The DNA for the CDR3 is TGCAGAGTTGAAGACGGCGGGGGATGCTATGAGCAGTTCTTG. Translation: CRVEDGGGCYEQFL.

This clonotype appeared a few times. A much larger clone sits a single nucleotide away, making a read error possible. The V gene is TRBV6-5, the J gene TRBJ2-5; 8 positions agree with TRBD2. The CDR3 has 14 amino acids. Per germline, CDR1 MNHEY and CDR2 SVGAGI. CDR3 amino acids: CTSSGGQIQETQYF. DNA for the CDR3: TGTACCAGCAGCGGGGGACAAATACAAGAGACCCAGTACTTC.

The rearrangement joins TRBV5-4 to TRBJ2-3; maybe TRBD2 (6 bases). The CDR3 has 14 amino acids. Germline values: CDR1 SGHNT, CDR2 YYREEE (reference sequence). The V end lost 2 bases, the J end lost 5 bases, and 12 bases lay between the germline ends. The CDR3 region is CASSLLLEGDTQYF. The DNA for the CDR3 is TGTGCCAGCAGCTTACTGTTGGAGGGAGATACGCAGTATTTT.

Regarding this clonotype: Compared with germline, one end of the junction differs, possibly owing to a read error. This chain links TRBV24-1 with TRBJ2-2; D may be TRBD2 (7 bases). CDR3 length equals 16 residues. Germline CDR1 reads KGHDR; CDR2 reads SFDVKD. The CDR3 sequence is CVTGDPQGGGTGELFF. CDR3 nucleotide sequence: TGTGTCACCGGTGACCCACAGGGAGGGGGCACCGGGGAGCTGTTTTTT.

This clonotype has just a few counts. This may come from a read error, since a much larger clone is one base off. The chain carries TRBV20-1 and TRBJ2-3; perhaps TRBD2 as D (7 bases). CDR3 length: 16 amino acids. Per the germline V gene, CDR1 is DFQATT and CDR2 is SNEGSKA (reference sequence). The V gene lost 5 bases and the J gene lost 5 bases, with 23 bases spanning the gap. The CDR3 region has the DNA TGCAGTGCTCTCTTAATGCTAGTGGGGGGGCAAGATACGCAGTATTTT. Amino acid sequence: CSALLMLVGGQDTQYF.

This clonotype was counted only a few times. V and J are TRBV11-3 and TRBJ1-1; D remains ambiguous. The CDR3 runs to 15 residues. CDR1 and CDR2 (germline): SGHNT, YENEEA. Trimming cost V 7 bases and J 0 bases, with 15 bases left between them. This chain's CDR3 is CASNLVTSMNTEAFF. The CDR3 DNA sequence: TGTGCCAGCAATTTAGTAACCAGCATGAACACTGAAGCTTTCTTT.

V and J are TRBV11-2 and TRBJ2-1; D gene ambiguous. The CDR3 spans 16 residues. V was shortened by 0 bases and J by 2 bases, with 11 bases between the two germline ends. CDR1 is SGHAT, CDR2 FQNNGV, per germline. The CDR3 coding sequence is TGTGCCAGCAGCTTAGATCAACGATCACCCTACAATGAGCAGTTCTTC. It yields the protein CASSLDQRSPYNEQFF.

Comments on this clonotype: Compared with germline, one end of the junction differs, possibly owing to a read error. The chain links TRBV6-6 to TRBJ2-1; D possibly corresponds to TRBD2 (6 bases). The CDR3 consists of 12 residues. Germline CDR1 is MNHNY and CDR2 is SVGAGI (reference sequence). The CDR3 nucleotides read TGTGCCAACAGCCGGGGGTACAACGAGCAGTTCTTC. The encoded protein is CANSRGYNEQFF.

A word on this clonotype: A much larger clone lies a single base off, so this may be a read error. The chain is built from TRBV7-9 and TRBJ2-7, with D possibly being TRBD1 (6 bases). CDR1 is SEHNR, CDR2 FQNEAQ, per germline (reference sequence). V lost 2 bases and J 2 bases, leaving 10 bases between the germline ends. The length of the CDR3 is 14 residues. The chain's CDR3 is CASSLRTETYEQYF. CDR3 nucleotide sequence: TGTGCCAGCAGCTTACGGACAGAAACCTACGAGCAGTACTTC. The variable domain in full, completed from reference TRBV7-9 and TRBJ2-7, reads DTGVSQNPRHKITKRGQNVTFRCDPISEHNRLYWYRQTLGQGPEFLTYFQNEAQLEKSRLLSDRFSAERPKGSFSTLEIQRTEQGDSAMYLCASSLRTETYEQYFGPGTRLTVT.

Sample share makes this clonotype medium-sized. The chain uses TRBV5-4 and TRBJ2-3, with 10 bases matching TRBD2. Per the germline V gene, CDR1 is SGHNT and CDR2 is YYREEE (reference sequence). The V gene end was trimmed by 3 bases and the J gene end by 5 bases; junction bases not matched to a gene: 9. The length of the CDR3 is 16 residues. The CDR3 sequence is CASSSSQRGGRDTQYF. CDR3 nucleotide sequence: TGTGCCAGCAGCTCGTCCCAGCGGGGGGGTAGAGATACGCAGTATTTT.

In the case of this clonotype: Since a much larger clone is just one base distant, this may be a read error. The CDR3 is CASRTVRTAWDQHF. The CDR3, as DNA: TGTGCCAGCAGAACAGTAAGGACTGCGTGGGACCAGCATTTT. The gene calls are TRBV6-1 and TRBJ1-5, with D unclear. The CDR3 covers 14 residues. Looked up from germline, CDR1 is MNHNS and CDR2 is SASEGT. The V end was cut by 6 bases, the J end by 12 bases, with 21 bases between.

This clonotype was recorded many times. The rearrangement links TRBV20-1 to TRBJ2-3; 9 bases fit TRBD1. The trim removed 2 bases at V and 0 bases at J, leaving 3 bases unmatched. This CDR3 has 15 amino acids. Germline V gene lookup returns CDR1 DFQATT and CDR2 SNEGSKA (reference sequence). This CDR3 is CSARPGQGSTDTQYF. DNA for the CDR3: TGCAGTGCTAGACCGGGACAGGGAAGCACAGATACGCAGTATTTT.

This clonotype came up many times. This chain links TRBV5-5 with TRBJ1-3; D gene uncertain. The length of the CDR3 is 15 residues. V lost 1 base to trimming and J lost 4 bases, with 12 bases between them. CDR1 is SGHKS, CDR2 YYEKEE, per germline (reference sequence). This CDR3 reads CASSLRDSRGNTIYF. CDR3 bases: TGTGCCAGCAGCTTGAGGGATTCGCGGGGAAACACCATATATTTT.

This clonotype has just a few counts. This CDR3 is missing its conserved last phenylalanine or tryptophan, likely due to a read error. The rearrangement joins TRBV4-1 to TRBJ1-1; 9 bases map to TRBD1. This CDR3 has 17 residues. The germline gives CDR1 MGHRA, CDR2 YSYEKL. Trimming removed 4 bases from V and 7 bases from J; junction bases left unmatched: 16. CDR3 coding DNA: TGCGCCAGCAGCCTTCCCGGGACAGGGTCCCATACTTTTGAAGCTTTCTCT. Its translation: CASSLPGTGSHTFEAFS.

This clonotype has only one observation. No conserved phenylalanine or tryptophan is present at the end of the CDR3, so a read error is the likely explanation. The chain is built from TRBV11-2 and TRBJ1-1; D is unresolved. Trimming pared 5 bases from V and 5 bases from J, leaving 15 bases between. CDR1 is SGHAT and CDR2 is FQNNGV in the germline V gene. The CDR3 contains 14 residues. The CDR3 DNA sequence: TGTGCCAGCAGCGACGACGGAGAGGAGACTGAAGCTTTCTAT. Amino acids: CASSDDGEETEAFY.

A word on this clonotype: Sequence at one end of the junction differs from germline and may be a read error. Written as DNA, the CDR3 is TGTGCCAGCAACCATGGGTTCAGATCCTCGAACTCTGAAGCTTTCTTT. Translation: CASNHGFRSSNSEAFF. This rearrangement joins TRBV12-3 or TRBV12-4 to TRBJ1-1; no definite D call. This CDR3 spans 16 amino acids.

The J gene is TRBJ2-3, the V gene TRBV4-1; TRBD2 matches at 7 bases. The ends lost 3 bases at V and 0 bases at J; junction bases unmatched: 3. Per germline, CDR1 MGHRA and CDR2 YSYEKL. CDR3 length: 15 residues. CDR3 nucleotides: TGCGCCAGCAGCCAGGGGAGGGTTAGCACAGATACGCAGTATTTT. Protein sequence: CASSQGRVSTDTQYF.